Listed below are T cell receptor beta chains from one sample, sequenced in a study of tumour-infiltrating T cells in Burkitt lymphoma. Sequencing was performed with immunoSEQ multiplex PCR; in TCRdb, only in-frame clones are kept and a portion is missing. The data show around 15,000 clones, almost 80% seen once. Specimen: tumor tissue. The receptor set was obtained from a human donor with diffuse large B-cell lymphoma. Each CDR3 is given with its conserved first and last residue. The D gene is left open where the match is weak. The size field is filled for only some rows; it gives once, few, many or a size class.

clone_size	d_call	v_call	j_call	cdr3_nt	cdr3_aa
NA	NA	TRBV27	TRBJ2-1	TGTGCCAGCAGTTGGTACAGGGCCCATCCATACAATGAGCAGTTCTTC	CASSWYRAHPYNEQFF
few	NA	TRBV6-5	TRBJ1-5	TGTGCCAGCAGTTACTCGGGGCAGGGACTCCATCAGCCCCAGCATTTT	CASSYSGQGLHQPQHF
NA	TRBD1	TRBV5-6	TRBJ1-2	TGTGCCAGCAGCCAGACAGGGATTTACTATGGCTACACCTTC	CASSQTGIYYGYTF
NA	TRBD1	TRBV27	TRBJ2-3	TGTGCCAGCAGTTCGGGACAGTCGACAGATACGCAGTATTTT	CASSSGQSTDTQYF
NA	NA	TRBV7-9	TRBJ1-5	TGTGCCAGCAGCCCGGGGCTGGGGCCCCAGCATTTT	CASSPGLGPQHF
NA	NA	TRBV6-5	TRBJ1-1	TGTGCCAGCTTGGGGGGGGTCAGCACTGAAGCTTTCTTT	CASLGGVSTEAFF
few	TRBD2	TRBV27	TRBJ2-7	TGTGCCAGCAGTCTGGGACTAGCGGGAGATGAGCAGTACTTC	CASSLGLAGDEQYF
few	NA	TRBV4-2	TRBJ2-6	TGTGCCAGCAGCCAAGACCCCGAGTCCGCTCTGGGGGCCAACGTCCTGACTTTC	CASSQDPESALGANVLTF
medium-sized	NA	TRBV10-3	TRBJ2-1	TGTGCCATCAGTGAGGGCAATGAGCAGTTCTTC	CAISEGNEQFF
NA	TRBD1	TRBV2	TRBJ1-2	TGTGCCAGCAGTGAGAGACAGGGGGCAACTGGCTACACCTTC	CASSERQGATGYTF
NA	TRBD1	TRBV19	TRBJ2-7	TGTGCCAGTAGTCAAGGGACAGGGGGGACCTACGAGCAGTACTTC	CASSQGTGGTYEQYF